This T cell receptor (beta chain) was retrieved from a study of T cells in localized non-small cell lung cancer. Study observations and caveats: Turning up in adjacent lung were a median about 56 of the top 100 tumor clones.

Germline V lookup: CDR1 KGHSH, CDR2 LQKENI. This CDR3 has 14 residues. V was trimmed by 6 bases and J by 4 bases, leaving 12 bases between them. Repertoires were generated with immunoSEQ multiplex PCR, while TCRdb's copy carries only in-frame clones and drops some. This sample has approximately 30,000 clones, with 78% found just once. Concerning this clone: Its antigen is not known.

This sequence originates from a male donor aged 60 or over with stage II squamous cell lung carcinoma. The starting material was peripheral blood, obtained before any cancer treatment. V and J are TRBV18 and TRBJ2-2; D might be TRBD2 (6 bases). DNA for the CDR3: TGTGCCAGCTCGCGGACTACCTTCACCGGGGAGCTGTTTTTT. Translated: CASSRTTFTGELFF. The whole variable domain, filled in from reference TRBV18 and TRBJ2-2, reads NAGVMQNPRHLVRRRGQEARLRCSPMKGHSHVYWYRQLPEEGLKFMVYLQKENIIDESGMPKERFSAEFPKEGPSILRIQQVVRGDSAAYFCASSRTTFTGELFFGEGSRLTVL.